Listed below are T cell receptor beta chains from one sample, sequenced in a study of early T cells in non-severe SARS-CoV-2 infection. TCRdb ran MiXCR on the 5' RACE reads and lists one entry per CDR3 protein. The table lists about 76,000 distinct CDR3 sequences, roughly 12% of them singletons. The source material was whole blood. The source of these receptors is an adult who was a healthcare worker with PCR-confirmed SARS-CoV-2 infection or an uninfected control (not recorded which). CDR3s include the opening cysteine and the closing phenylalanine or tryptophan. Each record gives: CDR3 DNA, CDR3 protein, J gene, clone size, V gene, D gene. The D gene is left open where the match is weak. A clone size is listed for some rows: how often the clone was seen (once, few, many), or a class if it is expanded.

CDR3 DNA: TGCAGTGCAACTACTAGCGGGAGGGTCAATGAGCAGTTCTTC
CDR3 protein: CSATTSGRVNEQFF
J gene: TRBJ2-1
clone size: many
V gene: TRBV20-1
D gene: TRBD2

CDR3 DNA: TGTGCCAGCAGTTTGGGGGGGAGCACAGATACGCAGTATTTT
CDR3 protein: CASSLGGSTDTQYF
J gene: TRBJ2-3
clone size: many
V gene: TRBV28
D gene: TRBD2

CDR3 DNA: TGTGCCAGCAGTTTATACCCAACAGGGGGCTCCCGGGGCTACGAGCTGTACTTC
CDR3 protein: CASSLYPTGGSRGYELYF
J gene: TRBJ2-7
clone size: .
V gene: TRBV27
D gene: TRBD1

CDR3 DNA: TGTGCCAGCAGTTACCAGGGGGATTTCTACGAGCAGTACTTC
CDR3 protein: CASSYQGDFYEQYF
J gene: TRBJ2-7
clone size: .
V gene: TRBV6-6
D gene: TRBD1

CDR3 DNA: TGTGCCAGCGGGACTTCTGGAAACACCATATATTTT
CDR3 protein: CASGTSGNTIYF
J gene: TRBJ1-3
clone size: few
V gene: TRBV14
D gene: .

CDR3 DNA: TGTGCCAGCAGTATTAGCGGGACCCCCTACGAGCAGTACTTC
CDR3 protein: CASSISGTPYEQYF
J gene: TRBJ2-7
clone size: few
V gene: TRBV6-1
D gene: TRBD2

CDR3 DNA: TGTGCCAGTAGTACCCCGGGACTAGCGTCCTACGAGCAGTACTTC
CDR3 protein: CASSTPGLASYEQYF
J gene: TRBJ2-7
clone size: .
V gene: TRBV19
D gene: TRBD2

CDR3 DNA: TGTGCCAGTAGTAGGACGTCCGGGACAGACCTAAATTCACCCCTCCACTTT
CDR3 protein: CASSRTSGTDLNSPLHF
J gene: TRBJ1-6
clone size: .
V gene: TRBV19
D gene: TRBD1

CDR3 DNA: TGTGCCAGCAGCGTCACAGGGAAGGGGTCGGGCAATGAGCAGTTCTTC
CDR3 protein: CASSVTGKGSGNEQFF
J gene: TRBJ2-1
clone size: many
V gene: TRBV9
D gene: .

CDR3 DNA: TGTGCCAGCAGTTTATCGGGGGTAAACTATGGCTACACCTTC
CDR3 protein: CASSLSGVNYGYTF
J gene: TRBJ1-2
clone size: many
V gene: TRBV28
D gene: .

CDR3 DNA: TGTGCCAGCAGTTTATGGGGTGGCAATCAGCCCCAGCATTTT
CDR3 protein: CASSLWGGNQPQHF
J gene: TRBJ1-5
clone size: many
V gene: TRBV12-3/TRBV12-4
D gene: .

CDR3 DNA: TGCAGCGTTATCCTAGCGGGAGGGCCTTTGACCGGGGAGCTGTTTTTT
CDR3 protein: CSVILAGGPLTGELFF
J gene: TRBJ2-2
clone size: few
V gene: TRBV29-1
D gene: TRBD2

CDR3 DNA: TGCAGTGCTCTCCGGGACACCGCCTACAATGAGCAGTTCTTC
CDR3 protein: CSALRDTAYNEQFF
J gene: TRBJ2-1
clone size: .
V gene: TRBV20-1
D gene: .

CDR3 DNA: TGCAGTGCTAGAGGACTAGCGGGAGAACAAGGTCCCTACGAGCAGTACTTC
CDR3 protein: CSARGLAGEQGPYEQYF
J gene: TRBJ2-7
clone size: .
V gene: TRBV20-1
D gene: TRBD2

CDR3 DNA: TGTGCCAGCTATGACAGGAACACTGAAGCTTTCTTT
CDR3 protein: CASYDRNTEAFF
J gene: TRBJ1-1
clone size: many
V gene: TRBV28
D gene: .

CDR3 DNA: TGTGCCAGTAGTATAGTCGGCAGGCCAAACTATGGCTACACCTTC
CDR3 protein: CASSIVGRPNYGYTF
J gene: TRBJ1-2
clone size: few
V gene: TRBV19
D gene: .

CDR3 DNA: TGTGCCAGCAGCCAAGTAAAACAGGGACACAATGAGCAGTTCTTC
CDR3 protein: CASSQVKQGHNEQFF
J gene: TRBJ2-1
clone size: few
V gene: TRBV3-1
D gene: .

CDR3 DNA: TGCGCCAGCAGCTTTGAAACAGGGGGCCGCACTGAAGCTTTCTTT
CDR3 protein: CASSFETGGRTEAFF
J gene: TRBJ1-1
clone size: .
V gene: TRBV5-1
D gene: TRBD1

CDR3 DNA: TGTGCCAGCAGCTCCCTGGACAGGGGGCATTCTGGGGCCAACGTCCTGACTTTC
CDR3 protein: CASSSLDRGHSGANVLTF
J gene: TRBJ2-6
clone size: .
V gene: TRBV5-6
D gene: TRBD1

CDR3 DNA: TGTGCCAGCAGCGTAGAGGCTAGCGGCGCAGATACGCAGTATTTT
CDR3 protein: CASSVEASGADTQYF
J gene: TRBJ2-3
clone size: .
V gene: TRBV9
D gene: TRBD2

CDR3 DNA: TGCAGTGCTAGAGCGGCGGGACTAGCGGGAGCCCTGGGGTACAATGAGCAGTTCTTC
CDR3 protein: CSARAAGLAGALGYNEQFF
J gene: TRBJ2-1
clone size: few
V gene: TRBV20-1
D gene: TRBD2

CDR3 DNA: TGCGCCAGCAGTGGGACTAGCGGGAGGGTGAGGGACTACAATGAGCAGTTCTTC
CDR3 protein: CASSGTSGRVRDYNEQFF
J gene: TRBJ2-1
clone size: .
V gene: TRBV10-1
D gene: TRBD2

CDR3 DNA: TGTGCCTGGGGTACAGGGTCAACGCAGTATTTT
CDR3 protein: CAWGTGSTQYF
J gene: TRBJ2-3
clone size: few
V gene: TRBV30
D gene: .

CDR3 DNA: TGTGCCAGCAGCTTCCGGGGACGCGGGGAGGGAGATACGCAGTATTTT
CDR3 protein: CASSFRGRGEGDTQYF
J gene: TRBJ2-3
clone size: many
V gene: TRBV7-9
D gene: TRBD2

CDR3 DNA: TGTGCCAGCAGTTACCCGGTGGCCCGAGGAGAAGCTTTCTTT
CDR3 protein: CASSYPVARGEAFF
J gene: TRBJ1-1
clone size: many
V gene: TRBV6-2/TRBV6-3
D gene: .

CDR3 DNA: TGTGCCAGCAGTGAAATTAGGACTAGCGGTTACACCGGGGAGCTGTTTTTT
CDR3 protein: CASSEIRTSGYTGELFF
J gene: TRBJ2-2
clone size: few
V gene: TRBV6-1
D gene: TRBD2

CDR3 DNA: TGTGCCAGCTACGACTCGGGCCAAGAGACCCAGTACTTC
CDR3 protein: CASYDSGQETQYF
J gene: TRBJ2-5
clone size: .
V gene: TRBV27
D gene: .

CDR3 DNA: TGTGCCAGCACCCCAAGAACGGGAGAAGAGACCCAGTACTTC
CDR3 protein: CASTPRTGEETQYF
J gene: TRBJ2-5
clone size: .
V gene: TRBV3-1
D gene: .

CDR3 DNA: TGCAGCGTTGATAGACACCCGGGGACGAACACTGAAGCTTTCTTT
CDR3 protein: CSVDRHPGTNTEAFF
J gene: TRBJ1-1
clone size: .
V gene: TRBV29-1
D gene: .